The present entry profiles one T cell receptor beta chain with its context. This sample is drawn from a study of blood T cell repertoires in COVID-19. Background on the study: Material from acute and convalescent COVID-19 was sourced from the United States, Italy and Spain. PBMCs, B-cell-depleted T cells, or T cells were the source of the cDNA or gDNA that made up the material.

Under the authors' procedure: Estimation of nucleated cell counts relied on the amplification of reference gene primers. Sequencing used immunoSEQ multiplex PCR; TCRdb keeps in-frame clones, though not all of them. For V, J and clone size, that table is used; D and trimming come from the DNA. The sample includes 88,000 or so clones, approximately 85% of them seen just once. Germline V CDR1 and CDR2: SGHVS, FNYEAQ. The V and J ends lost 2 bases and 5 bases respectively, with 3 bases between them. The CDR3 has 11 amino acids. The TCR was taken from a man aged 55 to 69 with acute or convalescent COVID-19. The sample was peripheral blood. This sequence joins TRBV7-6 and TRBJ2-5; D is uncertain. Written as DNA, the CDR3 is TGTGCCAGCAGCTTAAGCGAGACCCAGTACTTC. Amino acids: CASSLSETQYF.